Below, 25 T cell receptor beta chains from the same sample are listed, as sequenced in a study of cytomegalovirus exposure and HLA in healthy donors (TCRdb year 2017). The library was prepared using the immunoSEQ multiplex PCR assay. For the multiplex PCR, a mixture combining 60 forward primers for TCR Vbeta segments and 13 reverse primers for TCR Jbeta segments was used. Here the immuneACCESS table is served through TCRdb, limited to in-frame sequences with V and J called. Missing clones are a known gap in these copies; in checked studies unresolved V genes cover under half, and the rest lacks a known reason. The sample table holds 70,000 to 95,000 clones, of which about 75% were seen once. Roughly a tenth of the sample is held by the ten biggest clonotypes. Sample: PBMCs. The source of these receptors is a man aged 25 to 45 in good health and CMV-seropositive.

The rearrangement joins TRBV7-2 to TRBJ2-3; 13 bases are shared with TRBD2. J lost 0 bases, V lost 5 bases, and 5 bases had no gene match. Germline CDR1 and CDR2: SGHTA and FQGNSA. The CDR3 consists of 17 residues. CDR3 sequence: CASSLGLAGASTDTQYF. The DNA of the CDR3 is TGTGCCAGCAGCCTTGGACTAGCGGGGGCTAGCACAGATACGCAGTATTTT.

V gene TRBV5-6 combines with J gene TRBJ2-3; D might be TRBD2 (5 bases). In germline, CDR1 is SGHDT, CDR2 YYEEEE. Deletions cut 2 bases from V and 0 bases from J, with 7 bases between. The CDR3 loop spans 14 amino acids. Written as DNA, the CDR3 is TGTGCCAGCAGCTTCAGCGGCAGCACAGATACGCAGTATTTT. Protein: CASSFSGSTDTQYF.

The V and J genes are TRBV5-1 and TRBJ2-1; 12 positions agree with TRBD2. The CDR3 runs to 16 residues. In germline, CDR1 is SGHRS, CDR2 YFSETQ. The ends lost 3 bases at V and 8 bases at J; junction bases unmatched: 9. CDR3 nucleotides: TGCGCCAGCAGCTCCAGACTAGCGGGGGTAATCCATGAGCAGTTCTTC. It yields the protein CASSSRLAGVIHEQFF. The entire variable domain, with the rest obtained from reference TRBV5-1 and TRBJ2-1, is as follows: KAGVTQTPRYLIKTRGQQVTLSCSPISGHRSVSWYQQTPGQGLQFLFEYFSETQRNKGNFPGRFSGRQFSNSRSEMNVSTLELGDSALYLCASSSRLAGVIHEQFFGPGTRLTVL.

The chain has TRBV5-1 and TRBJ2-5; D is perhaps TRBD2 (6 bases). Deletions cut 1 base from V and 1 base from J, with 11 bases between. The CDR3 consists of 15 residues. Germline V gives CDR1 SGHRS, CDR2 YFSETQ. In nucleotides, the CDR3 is TGCGCCAGCAGCTTGCTGGCGGGGCCCCAAGAGACCCAGTACTTC. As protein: CASSLLAGPQETQYF.

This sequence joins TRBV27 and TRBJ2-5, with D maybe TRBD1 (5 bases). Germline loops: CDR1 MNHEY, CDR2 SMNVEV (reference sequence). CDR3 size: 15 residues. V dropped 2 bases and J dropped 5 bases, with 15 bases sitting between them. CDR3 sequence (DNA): TGTGCCAGCAGTTTAACCCCCCCAGGGTGGGAGACCCAGTACTTC. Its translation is CASSLTPPGWETQYF.

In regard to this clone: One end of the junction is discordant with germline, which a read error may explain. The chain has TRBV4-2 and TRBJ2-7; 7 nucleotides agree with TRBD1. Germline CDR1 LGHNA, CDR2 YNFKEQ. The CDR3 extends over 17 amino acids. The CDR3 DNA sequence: TGTGCCAGCAGCCAAGATTCACTCGGGACAGCCGCCTACGGGCAGTACTTC. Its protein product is CASSQDSLGTAAYGQYF.

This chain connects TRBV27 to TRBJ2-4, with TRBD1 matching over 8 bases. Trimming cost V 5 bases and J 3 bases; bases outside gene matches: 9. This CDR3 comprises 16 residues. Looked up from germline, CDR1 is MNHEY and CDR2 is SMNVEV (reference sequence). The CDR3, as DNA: TGTGCCAGCAGTAGACAGGGGAGAGACGGCAAAAACATTCAGTACTTC. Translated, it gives CASSRQGRDGKNIQYF.

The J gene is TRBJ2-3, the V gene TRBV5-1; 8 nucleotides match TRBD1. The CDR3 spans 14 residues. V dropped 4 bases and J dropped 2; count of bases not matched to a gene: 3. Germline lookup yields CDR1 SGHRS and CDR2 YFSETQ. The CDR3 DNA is TGCGCCAGCAGCACAGGGGGAGACACAGATACGCAGTATTTT. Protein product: CASSTGGDTDTQYF.

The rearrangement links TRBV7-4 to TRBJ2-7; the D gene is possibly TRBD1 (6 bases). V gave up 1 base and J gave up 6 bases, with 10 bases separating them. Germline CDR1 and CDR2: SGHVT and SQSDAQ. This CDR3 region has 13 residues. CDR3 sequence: CASSLGGPSEQYF. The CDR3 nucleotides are TGTGCCAGCAGCTTAGGGGGGCCTAGCGAGCAGTACTTC. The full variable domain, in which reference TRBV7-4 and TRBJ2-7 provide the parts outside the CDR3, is GAGVSQSPRYKVAKRGRDVALRCDSISGHVTLYWYRQTLGQGSEVLTYSQSDAQRDKSGRPSGRFSAERPERSVSTLKIQRTEQGDSAVYLCASSLGGPSEQYFGPGTRLTVT.

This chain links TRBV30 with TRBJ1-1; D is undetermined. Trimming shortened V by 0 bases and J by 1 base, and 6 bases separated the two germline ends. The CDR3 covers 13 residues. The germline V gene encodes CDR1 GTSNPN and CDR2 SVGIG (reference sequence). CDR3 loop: CAWSVAWNTEAFF. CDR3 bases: TGTGCCTGGAGTGTAGCCTGGAACACTGAAGCTTTCTTT.

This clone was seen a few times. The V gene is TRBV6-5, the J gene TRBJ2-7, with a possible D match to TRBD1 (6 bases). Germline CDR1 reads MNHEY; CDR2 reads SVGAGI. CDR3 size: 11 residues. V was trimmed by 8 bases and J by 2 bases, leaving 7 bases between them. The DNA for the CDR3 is TGTGCCAGCCAGGGGACCTACGAGCAGTACTTC. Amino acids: CASQGTYEQYF.

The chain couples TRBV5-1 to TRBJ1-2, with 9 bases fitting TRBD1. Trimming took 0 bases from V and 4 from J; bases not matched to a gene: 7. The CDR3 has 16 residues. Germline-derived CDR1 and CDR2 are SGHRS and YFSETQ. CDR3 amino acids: CASSLDSGTGIYGYTF. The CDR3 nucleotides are TGCGCCAGCAGCTTGGACTCTGGGACAGGGATCTATGGCTACACCTTC.

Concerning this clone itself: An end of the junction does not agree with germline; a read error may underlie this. The CDR3 region is CSSSLAAGGSTDTQYF. The CDR3 DNA reads TGTTCCAGCAGCTTAGCGGCGGGGGGGAGCACAGATACGCAGTATTTT. V usage is TRBV7-9 and J usage is TRBJ2-3; 9 nucleotides line up with TRBD2. Germline-derived CDR1 and CDR2 are SEHNR and FQNEAQ (reference sequence). This CDR3 is built from 16 residues.

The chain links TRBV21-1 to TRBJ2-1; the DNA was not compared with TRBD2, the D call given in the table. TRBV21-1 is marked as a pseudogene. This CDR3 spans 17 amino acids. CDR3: CASSKGSAGGAYNEQFF. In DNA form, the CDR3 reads TGTGCCAGCAGCAAAGGTTCAGCGGGGGGGGCTTACAATGAGCAGTTCTTC.

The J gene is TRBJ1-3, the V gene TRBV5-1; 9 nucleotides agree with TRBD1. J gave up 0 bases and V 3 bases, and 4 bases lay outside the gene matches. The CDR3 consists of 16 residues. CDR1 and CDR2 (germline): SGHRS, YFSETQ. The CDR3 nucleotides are TGCGCCAGCAGCTGGGGGGACAGGGACTCTGGAAACACCATATATTTT. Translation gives CASSWGDRDSGNTIYF. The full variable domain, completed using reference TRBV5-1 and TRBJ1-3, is KAGVTQTPRYLIKTRGQQVTLSCSPISGHRSVSWYQQTPGQGLQFLFEYFSETQRNKGNFPGRFSGRQFSNSRSEMNVSTLELGDSALYLCASSWGDRDSGNTIYFGEGSWLTVV.

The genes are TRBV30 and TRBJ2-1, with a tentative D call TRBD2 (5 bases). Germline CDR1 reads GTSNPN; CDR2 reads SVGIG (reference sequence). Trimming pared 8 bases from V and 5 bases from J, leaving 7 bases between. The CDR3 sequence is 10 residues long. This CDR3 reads CATGDNEQFF. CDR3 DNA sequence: TGTGCCACCGGGGACAATGAGCAGTTCTTC.

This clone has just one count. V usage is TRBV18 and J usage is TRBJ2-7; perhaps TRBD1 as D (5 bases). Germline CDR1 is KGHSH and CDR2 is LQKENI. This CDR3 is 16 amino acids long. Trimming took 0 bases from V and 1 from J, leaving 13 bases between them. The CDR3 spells CASSPPTARISYEQYF. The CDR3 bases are TGTGCCAGCTCACCACCGACAGCTAGAATTTCCTACGAGCAGTACTTC.

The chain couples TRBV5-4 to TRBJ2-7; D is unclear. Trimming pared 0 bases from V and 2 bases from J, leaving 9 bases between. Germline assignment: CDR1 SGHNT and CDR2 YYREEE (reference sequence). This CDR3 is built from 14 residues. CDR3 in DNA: TGTGCCAGCAGCTTGGCCGTATCCCCCTACGAGCAGTACTTC. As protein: CASSLAVSPYEQYF.

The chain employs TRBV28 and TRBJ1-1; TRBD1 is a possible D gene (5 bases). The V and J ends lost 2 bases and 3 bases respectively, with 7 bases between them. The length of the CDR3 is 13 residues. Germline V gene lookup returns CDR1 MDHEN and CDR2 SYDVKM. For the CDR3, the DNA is TGTGCCAGCAGTTTAGGGGCCCACACTGAAGCTTTCTTT. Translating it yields CASSLGAHTEAFF.

CDR3 sequence reads: CASSLISPVNEQFF. The CDR3 DNA is TGTGCCAGCAGCTTAATATCTCCGGTCAATGAGCAGTTCTTC. This chain joins TRBV7-3 and TRBJ2-1; D gene unclear. The CDR3 has 14 residues. CDR1 and CDR2 from the germline V gene are SGHTA and FQGTGA. Trimming removed 1 base from V and 6 bases from J, with 10 bases in between. The full variable domain, completed using reference TRBV7-3 and TRBJ2-1, is GAGVSQTPSNKVTEKGKYVELRCDPISGHTALYWYRQSLGQGPEFLIYFQGTGAADDSGLPNDRFFAVRPEGSVSTLKIQRTERGDSAVYLCASSLISPVNEQFFGPGTRLTVL.

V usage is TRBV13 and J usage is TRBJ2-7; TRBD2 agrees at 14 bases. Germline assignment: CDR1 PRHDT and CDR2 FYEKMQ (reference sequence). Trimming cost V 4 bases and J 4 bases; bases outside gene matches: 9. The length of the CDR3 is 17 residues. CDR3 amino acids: CASSSPGLAGAPYEQYF. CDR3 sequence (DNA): TGTGCCAGCAGCTCCCCGGGACTAGCGGGGGCCCCTTACGAGCAGTACTTC.

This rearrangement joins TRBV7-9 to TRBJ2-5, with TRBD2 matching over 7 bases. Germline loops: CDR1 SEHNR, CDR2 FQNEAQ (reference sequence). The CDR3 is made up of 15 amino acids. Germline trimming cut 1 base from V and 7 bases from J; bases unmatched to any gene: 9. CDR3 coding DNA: TGTGCCAGCAGCTTAGAGCGGGGCGGTTTAGGGACCCAGTACTTC. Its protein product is CASSLERGGLGTQYF.

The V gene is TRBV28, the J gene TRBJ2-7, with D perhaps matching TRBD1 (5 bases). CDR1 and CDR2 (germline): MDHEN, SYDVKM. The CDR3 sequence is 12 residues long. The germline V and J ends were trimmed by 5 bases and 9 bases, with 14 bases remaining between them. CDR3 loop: CASSIQQERQYF. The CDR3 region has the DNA TGTGCCAGCAGTATCCAACAGGAGCGGCAGTACTTC.

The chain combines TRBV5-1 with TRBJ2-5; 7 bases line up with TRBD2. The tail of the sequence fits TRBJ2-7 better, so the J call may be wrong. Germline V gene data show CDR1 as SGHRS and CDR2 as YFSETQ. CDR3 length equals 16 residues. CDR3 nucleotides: TGCGCCAGCAGCTTGGGGGAGGGGCGGGATTCCTACGAGCAGTACTTC. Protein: CASSLGEGRDSYEQYF.

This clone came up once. CDR3 coding DNA: TGTGCCAGCAGTGCGGGGGGACAGGGGAGGGGGACCCAGTACTTC. Translation gives CASSAGGQGRGTQYF. The V and J genes are TRBV25-1 and TRBJ2-5; 10 nucleotides line up with TRBD1. The CDR3 runs to 15 residues. Germline-derived CDR1 and CDR2 are MGHDK and SYGVNS. V was pared by 4 bases and J by 7 bases, with 9 bases of the junction left unmatched.